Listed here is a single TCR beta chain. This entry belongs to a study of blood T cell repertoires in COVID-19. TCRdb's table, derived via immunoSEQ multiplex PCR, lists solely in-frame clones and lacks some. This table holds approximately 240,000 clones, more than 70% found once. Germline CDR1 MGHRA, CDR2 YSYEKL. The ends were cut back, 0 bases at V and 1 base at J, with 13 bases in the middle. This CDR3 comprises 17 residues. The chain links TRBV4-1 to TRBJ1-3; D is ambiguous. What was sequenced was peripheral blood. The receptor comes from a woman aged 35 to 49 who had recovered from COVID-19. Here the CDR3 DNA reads TGCGCCAGCAGCCAAGATCGAGGTACGGGGTCTGGAAACACCATATATTTT. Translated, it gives CASSQDRGTGSGNTIYF.